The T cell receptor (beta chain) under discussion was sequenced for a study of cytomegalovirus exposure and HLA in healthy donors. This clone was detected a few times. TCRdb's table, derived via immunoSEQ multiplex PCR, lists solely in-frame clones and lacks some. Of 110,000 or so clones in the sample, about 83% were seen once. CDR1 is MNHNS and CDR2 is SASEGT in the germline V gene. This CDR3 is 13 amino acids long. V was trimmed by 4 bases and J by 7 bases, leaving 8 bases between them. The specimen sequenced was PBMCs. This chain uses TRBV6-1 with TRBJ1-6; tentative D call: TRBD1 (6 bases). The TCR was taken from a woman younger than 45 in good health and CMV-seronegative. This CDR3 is CASSGTENSPLHF. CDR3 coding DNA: TGTGCCAGCAGTGGGACAGAGAATTCACCCCTCCACTTT.